The 26 T cell receptor beta chains below were found in one sample sequenced in a study of T cells in Graves' hyperthyroidism and ophthalmopathy. RNA transcripts were the template for amplifying TCR beta CDR3 regions. Primed by the HTBI set, a first-round RT-PCR was run on the TCR CDR3. One entry per CDR3 protein, called by TCRdb with MiXCR from the multiplex PCR reads. The sample carries 500,000 to 550,000 distinct CDR3 sequences, 20% to 25% recorded once. Sequencing was done on a sample of blood. The receptors were gathered from a man aged 18 to 30 with Graves' hyperthyroidism.

There are many counts of this clonotype. DNA of the CDR3: TGTGCCAGCAGTAAGGACAGGCGCTGGGGTTATGGCTACACCTTC. It codes for CASSKDRRWGYGYTF. The V gene is TRBV6-1, the J gene TRBJ1-2; 7 bases fit TRBD1. There are 15 residues in the CDR3. CDR1 is MNHNS and CDR2 is SASEGT in the germline V gene. V shed 5 bases and J 5 bases; nucleotides not matched to a gene: 11.

A remark on this clonotype: A much larger clone lies one base from this, so it may be a read error. J is TRBJ1-2 and V is TRBV30, with D tentatively TRBD1 (6 bases). Germline assignment: CDR1 GTSNPN and CDR2 SVGIG (reference sequence). The CDR3 runs to 13 residues. The CDR3 is CAWSSARGNGCTF. CDR3 DNA sequence: TGTGCCTGGAGTTCTGCCAGGGGCAATGGCTGCACCTTC.

The chain uses TRBV20-1 and TRBJ1-2, with D unresolved. Germline CDR1 reads DFQATT; CDR2 reads SNEGSKA (reference sequence). With 0 bases removed from V and 5 bases from J, the gap between germline ends came to 10 bases. This CDR3 comprises 13 residues. CDR3 residues: CSARDPSDYGYTF. DNA of the CDR3: TGCAGTGCTAGAGATCCGTCTGATTATGGCTACACCTTC.

This clonotype occurred many times. The V and J genes are TRBV28 and TRBJ1-5, with D hard to call. V lost 0 bases to trimming and J lost 5 bases, with 2 bases between them. This CDR3 region has 12 residues. From germline, CDR1 is MDHEN and CDR2 SYDVKM. The CDR3 reads CASSLWYQPQHF. The CDR3 DNA reads as TGTGCCAGCAGTTTATGGTATCAGCCCCAGCATTTT.

This clonotype was seen repeatedly, ten times or more. The chain recombines TRBV6-4 with TRBJ1-1; TRBD1 agrees at 7 bases. Germline V gene lookup returns CDR1 MRHNA and CDR2 SNTAGT. The CDR3 has 11 residues. V lost 6 bases to trimming and J lost 9 bases; unmatched junction nucleotides: 4. CDR3 sequence (DNA): TGTGCCAGCAGAGGGGGCGGGAAAGCTTTCTTT. Translated, it gives CASRGGGKAFF.

This clonotype was seen at least ten times. This rearrangement joins TRBV19 to TRBJ1-1, with 9 nucleotides matching TRBD1. The CDR3 has 16 amino acids. V gave up 0 bases and J gave up 4 bases; unmatched junction bases: 6. Germline V gives CDR1 LNHDA, CDR2 SQIVND (reference sequence). The CDR3 DNA follows: TGTGCCAGTAGTATAGATCACGGGACAGGGAGCACTGAAGCTTTCTTT. It codes for CASSIDHGTGSTEAFF.

This clonotype has ten or more counts. CDR3 residues: CASSEFGTGFYGYTF. CDR3 sequence (DNA): TGTGCCAGCAGTGAATTCGGGACAGGTTTCTATGGCTACACCTTC. This sequence joins TRBV6-1 and TRBJ1-2; TRBD1 matches at 8 bases. This CDR3 has 15 residues. Germline V gives CDR1 MNHNS, CDR2 SASEGT. The V segment lost 2 bases and the J segment 4 bases; nucleotides outside the gene matches: 6.

This clonotype was observed at least ten times. This chain uses TRBV12-3 or TRBV12-4 with TRBJ1-2; a weak D match, TRBD1 (5 bases). The CDR3 spans 13 residues. The V end was cut by 0 bases, the J end by 6 bases, with 8 bases between. The CDR3 DNA reads TGTGCCAGCAGTTTAGCGCAGGGTGATGGCTACACCTTC. Amino acid sequence: CASSLAQGDGYTF.

The chain's CDR3 is CAASGTGVSPQHF. The CDR3 nucleotides read TGTGCCGCTTCCGGGACAGGGGTCTCGCCCCAGCATTTT. J is TRBJ1-5 and V is TRBV19; 10 bases fit TRBD1. Trimming removed 11 bases from V and 9 bases from J; junction bases left unmatched: 10. This CDR3 spans 13 amino acids. Germline-derived CDR1 and CDR2 are LNHDA and SQIVND (reference sequence).

This clonotype was observed at least ten times. The chain recombines TRBV24-1 with TRBJ1-5; no clear D. This CDR3 is 14 amino acids long. The V end lost 4 bases, the J end lost 9 bases, and 15 bases lay between the germline ends. Looked up from germline, CDR1 is KGHDR and CDR2 is SFDVKD. CDR3 nucleotide sequence: TGTGCCACCAGTGAAAGGGTCTCAACTGGGCCCCAGCATTTT. Its protein is CATSERVSTGPQHF.

This clonotype was detected ten times or more. The chain has TRBV13 and TRBJ2-5; either TRBD1 or TRBD2 may supply D (6 bases each). Germline lookup yields CDR1 PRHDT and CDR2 FYEKMQ (reference sequence). CDR3 size: 16 residues. The V end lost 5 bases, the J end lost 5 bases, and 21 bases lay between the germline ends. For the CDR3, the DNA is TGTGCCAGCAGCCCACCCGGGGGCGGGCCGGGGGAGACCCAGTACTTC. Its protein product is CASSPPGGGPGETQYF. Complete variable domain (other parts from reference TRBV13 and TRBJ2-5): AAGVIQSPRHLIKEKRETATLKCYPIPRHDTVYWYQQGPGQDPQFLISFYEKMQSDKGSIPDRFSAQQFSDYHSELNMSSLELGDSALYFCASSPPGGGPGETQYFGPGTRLLVL.

This clonotype came up many times. The rearrangement links TRBV12-5 to TRBJ2-5, with TRBD2 as a possible D gene (6 bases). Trimming shortened V by 4 bases and J by 7 bases, and 10 bases separated the two germline ends. The germline V gene encodes CDR1 LGHNT and CDR2 FRNRAP. This CDR3 is 12 amino acids long. The CDR3 loop is CASGSGLPTQYF. The CDR3 nucleotides read TGTGCTAGTGGTTCGGGACTCCCGACCCAGTACTTC.

This clonotype occurred many times. This chain joins TRBV6-1 and TRBJ2-3, with a weak D call TRBD2 (6 bases). Germline V gene data show CDR1 as MNHNS and CDR2 as SASEGT. There are 12 residues in the CDR3. V was clipped by 7 bases and J by 5 bases, with 10 bases between them. Here the CDR3 reads CASIGGGDTQYF. CDR3 DNA: TGTGCCAGCATTGGGGGAGGAGATACGCAGTATTTT.

This clonotype was detected only a few times. This chain links TRBV27 with TRBJ2-5; D is possibly TRBD1 or TRBD2 (5 bases each). V dropped 3 bases and J dropped 2 bases, with 13 bases sitting between them. CDR1 MNHEY and CDR2 SMNVEV come from the germline V gene (reference sequence). This CDR3 is built from 15 residues. The CDR3 coding sequence is TGTGCCAGCAGTTTGGGACCGGGTTTTCAAGAGACCCAGTACTTC. Its protein product is CASSLGPGFQETQYF.

The chain links TRBV6-5 to TRBJ2-7, with 7 bases matching TRBD2. Germline V gene sequence: CDR1 MNHEY, CDR2 SVGAGI. The CDR3 is made up of 15 amino acids. Unmatched junction bases numbered 3, after V lost 1 base and J lost 0 bases. CDR3 coding DNA: TGTGCCAGCAGTTACTGGTCGGGGGGCTCCTACGAGCAGTACTTC. Translation gives CASSYWSGGSYEQYF.

This clonotype has ten or more counts. The genes are TRBV12-3 or TRBV12-4 and TRBJ1-1, with D possibly being TRBD1 (5 bases). The CDR3 consists of 15 residues. The V gene lost 8 bases and the J gene lost 5 bases, with 21 bases spanning the gap. The chain's CDR3 is CASCGTEGTRTEAFF. DNA for the CDR3: TGTGCCAGCTGCGGTACCGAGGGGACGCGAACTGAAGCTTTCTTT.

V usage is TRBV5-1 and J usage is TRBJ1-1; the D gene is possibly TRBD1 (6 bases). Trimming pared 0 bases from V and 6 bases from J, leaving 18 bases between. This CDR3 region has 16 residues. CDR1 SGHRS and CDR2 YFSETQ come from the germline V gene. The CDR3 region is CASSLAFVRGKPEAFF. As DNA, the CDR3 is TGCGCCAGCAGCTTGGCTTTTGTCAGGGGTAAGCCTGAAGCTTTCTTT.

The gene calls are TRBV19 and TRBJ2-7; maybe TRBD1 (6 bases). The germline V and J ends were trimmed by 3 bases and 2 bases, with 17 bases remaining between them. The CDR3 contains 16 residues. Germline V lookup: CDR1 LNHDA, CDR2 SQIVND (reference sequence). CDR3 residues: CASSIGQHPSTYEQYF. The CDR3 bases are TGTGCCAGTAGTATCGGACAGCATCCCTCCACCTACGAGCAGTACTTC. Full variable domain (outside the CDR3, taken from reference TRBV19 and TRBJ2-7): DGGITQSPKYLFRKEGQNVTLSCEQNLNHDAMYWYRQDPGQGLRLIYYSQIVNDFQKGDIAEGYSVSREKKESFPLTVTSAQKNPTAFYLCASSIGQHPSTYEQYFGPGTRLTVT.

This clonotype was seen only once. The chain links TRBV4-3 to TRBJ2-7; 8 bases are shared with TRBD2. Trimming cost V 4 bases and J 4 bases; bases outside gene matches: 12. This CDR3 has 16 amino acids. Germline CDR1 LGHNA, CDR2 YSLEER. The CDR3 DNA sequence: TGCGCCAGCAGCCCGAGTGGGCTAGCGGGTTCATACGAGCAGTACTTC. Translating it yields CASSPSGLAGSYEQYF.

The chain is built from TRBV6-5 and TRBJ2-2; TRBD2 matches 7 bases. Germline loops: CDR1 MNHEY, CDR2 SVGAGI. The CDR3 has 15 amino acids. Trimming took 0 bases from V and 7 from J; bases not matched to a gene: 5. CDR3 amino acids: CASSYSAGEDGELFF. CDR3 nucleotide sequence: TGTGCCAGCAGTTACTCGGCGGGAGAGGACGGGGAGCTGTTTTTT.

CDR3: CASSFSSGRPTSYEQYF. The CDR3 DNA follows: TGCGCCAGCAGCTTTTCCTCGGGACGGCCGACCTCCTACGAGCAGTACTTC. The chain has TRBV5-1 and TRBJ2-7, with D possibly called TRBD1 or TRBD2 (5 bases each). The CDR3 is 17 amino acids. From germline, CDR1 is SGHRS and CDR2 YFSETQ. V lost 2 bases to trimming and J lost 0 bases, with 18 bases between them.

This clonotype was counted only a few times. This sequence joins TRBV19 and TRBJ1-2, with D possibly matching TRBD1 (6 bases). V lost 7 bases to trimming and J lost 8 bases, with 20 bases between them. The CDR3 contains 14 residues. The germline gives CDR1 LNHDA, CDR2 SQIVND (reference sequence). The CDR3 bases are TGTGCCAGTAAACCTGGACAGTTCTTAGTCGGCTACACCTTC. Protein product: CASKPGQFLVGYTF.

This clonotype occurred a few times. The chain uses TRBV5-6 and TRBJ1-2; 7 bases match TRBD1. This CDR3 spans 16 amino acids. After removal of 4 bases from V and 2 bases from J, the junction contained 11 bases not matched to a gene. In germline, CDR1 is SGHDT, CDR2 YYEEEE. CDR3 in DNA: TGTGCCAGCAGCCCTTACCGGACAGGCTCGAACTATGGCTACACCTTC. It translates to CASSPYRTGSNYGYTF.

This clonotype came up a few times. The chain has TRBV12-3 or TRBV12-4 and TRBJ1-1; TRBD1 matches 7 bases. The V and J ends lost 2 bases and 10 bases, in that order; junction bases with no gene match: 4. The CDR3 has 12 residues. Here the CDR3 DNA reads TGTGCCAGCAGTTTACAGTACAGGGGAGCTTTCTTT. It codes for CASSLQYRGAFF.

In its sample, this clonotype was seen many times. This chain joins TRBV28 and TRBJ1-1; tentative D call: TRBD1 (6 bases). The CDR3 has 17 amino acids. CDR1 is MDHEN, CDR2 SYDVKM, per germline. The ends were cut back, 6 bases at V and 1 base at J, with 21 bases in the middle. The DNA of the CDR3 is TGTGCCAGCAGCTTACTGAACTCAGGGGTCGGGAACACTGAAGCTTTCTTT. It yields the protein CASSLLNSGVGNTEAFF.

This clonotype was observed many times. The CDR3 DNA sequence: TGTGCCAGCAGCGTGGGACAGATCTATGGCTACACCTTC. This gives the protein CASSVGQIYGYTF. The rearrangement joins TRBV6-5 to TRBJ1-2; TRBD1 aligns across 7 bases. Losses at the gene ends were 6 bases for V and 4 bases for J; bases not matched to a gene: 5. The CDR3 covers 13 residues. Germline V gene sequence: CDR1 MNHEY, CDR2 SVGAGI.